This paragraph covers one TCR beta chain sequence. Antigen unknown. Noted time point: week 23, last vaccination. Doses consisted of 300 ug of mutant IDH1 20-mer peptide each, paired with topical imiquimod. Per germline, CDR1 SGHRS and CDR2 YFSETQ. This CDR3 is 17 amino acids long. The junction had 13 bases not matched to a gene; V was cut back by 3 bases and J by 7 bases. The sample originates from a study of a mutant IDH1 vaccine in newly diagnosed glioma. The protocol was immunoSEQ multiplex PCR, while the TCRdb copy is restricted to in-frame clones and leaves out a portion. The repertoire holds tens of thousands of clones, with around 74% as singletons.

This clonotype originated in a man between 45 and 60 years old with glioma. Sequences were derived from PBMCs, sampled from a glioma patient whose treatment included an IDH1 peptide vaccine. This chain joins TRBV5-1 and TRBJ1-6, with TRBD1 matching over 7 bases. The CDR3 here is CASSSKIGGGLNSPLHF. The CDR3 coding sequence is TGCGCCAGCAGCTCAAAGATAGGGGGCGGATTAAATTCACCCCTCCACTTT.